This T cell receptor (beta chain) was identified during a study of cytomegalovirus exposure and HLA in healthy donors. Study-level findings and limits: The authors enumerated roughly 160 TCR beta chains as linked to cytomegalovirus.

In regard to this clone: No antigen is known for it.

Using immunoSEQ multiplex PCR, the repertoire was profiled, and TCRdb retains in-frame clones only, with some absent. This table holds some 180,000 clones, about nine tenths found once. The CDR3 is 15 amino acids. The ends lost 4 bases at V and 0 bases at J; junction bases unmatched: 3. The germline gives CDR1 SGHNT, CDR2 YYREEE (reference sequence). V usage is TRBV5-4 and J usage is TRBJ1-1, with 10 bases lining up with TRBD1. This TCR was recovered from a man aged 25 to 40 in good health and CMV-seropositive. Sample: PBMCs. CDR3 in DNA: TGTGCCAGCAGCAGGACAGGGGGTCTGAACACTGAAGCTTTCTTT. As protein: CASSRTGGLNTEAFF.